This T cell receptor beta chain came from a study of T-cell memory formation after mild COVID-19. This clonotype occurred a few times. TCRdb re-called the 5' RACE reads through MiXCR, storing one row per CDR3 protein. The table lists over 250,000 distinct CDR3 sequences, approximately 15% of them singletons. The receptor was derived from a young man who had mild COVID-19 (a few samples of this study predate the infection). Cell type and time point are not known. The sequencing sample was made of PBMCs or a T cell subset sorted from them (not recorded which).

This chain's CDR3 is CASSEDRQETQYF. The CDR3 DNA is TGTGCCAGCAGCGAAGACAGGCAGGAGACCCAGTACTTC. The chain links TRBV7-2 to TRBJ2-5; D possibly corresponds to TRBD1 (6 bases). The V and J ends lost 5 bases and 5 bases respectively, with 12 bases between them. The CDR3 consists of 13 residues. The germline V gene has CDR1 SGHTA and CDR2 FQGNSA.